The clone carrying this TCR beta chain was picked up a small number of times. The antigen is unknown. Investigators reverse transcribed all isolated RNA, so they sequenced expressed TCRB transcripts. The data were produced by immunoSEQ multiplex PCR, yet TCRdb's version contains in-frame clones alone and is incomplete. This table has roughly 700,000 clones, roughly 13% appearing once. The entry originates in a study of beta chain features in type 1 diabetes. Findings and caveats of the study: For patients, the naive, central memory and Treg TCRB repertoires appeared more alike than for healthy donors. Significant though moderate, a shortening of TCRB CDR3s appeared in all four CD4+ subsets of Type 1 diabetes patients.

The CDR3 contains 14 residues. Germline V CDR1 and CDR2: MNHEY, SVGAGI. V lost 7 bases and J 0 bases, leaving 13 bases between the germline ends. J is TRBJ2-7 and V is TRBV6-5, with D possibly matching TRBD1 (6 bases). Sequences were obtained from naive CD4+ T cells from blood. This clonotype was obtained from a man in his late teens or twenties with type 1 diabetes. The CDR3 nucleotides are TGTGCCAGCAACTACAAGGACAGCTCCTACGAGCAGTACTTC. Amino acids: CASNYKDSSYEQYF.